The T cell receptor (beta chain) under discussion was sequenced for a study of blood T cell repertoires in COVID-19. Study-level information: Donors in the United States, Italy and Spain gave samples during acute or convalescent COVID-19.

Measured with immunoSEQ multiplex PCR; TCRdb has only the in-frame clones, and not every one. The repertoire holds around 190,000 clones, around 84% seen once, with 4.5% to 5% in the top ten. Trimming removed 7 bases from V and 9 bases from J; junction bases left unmatched: 8. Per the germline V gene, CDR1 is SGHDT and CDR2 is YYEEEE. The CDR3 consists of 14 residues. The genes are TRBV5-6 and TRBJ1-6, with TRBD1 identical over 9 bases. Sequencing used peripheral blood. The TCR was taken from an elderly woman with acute or convalescent COVID-19. CDR3 loop: CASQGQGFGSPLHF. Written as DNA, the CDR3 is TGTGCCAGCCAGGGACAGGGCTTTGGTTCACCCCTCCACTTT.